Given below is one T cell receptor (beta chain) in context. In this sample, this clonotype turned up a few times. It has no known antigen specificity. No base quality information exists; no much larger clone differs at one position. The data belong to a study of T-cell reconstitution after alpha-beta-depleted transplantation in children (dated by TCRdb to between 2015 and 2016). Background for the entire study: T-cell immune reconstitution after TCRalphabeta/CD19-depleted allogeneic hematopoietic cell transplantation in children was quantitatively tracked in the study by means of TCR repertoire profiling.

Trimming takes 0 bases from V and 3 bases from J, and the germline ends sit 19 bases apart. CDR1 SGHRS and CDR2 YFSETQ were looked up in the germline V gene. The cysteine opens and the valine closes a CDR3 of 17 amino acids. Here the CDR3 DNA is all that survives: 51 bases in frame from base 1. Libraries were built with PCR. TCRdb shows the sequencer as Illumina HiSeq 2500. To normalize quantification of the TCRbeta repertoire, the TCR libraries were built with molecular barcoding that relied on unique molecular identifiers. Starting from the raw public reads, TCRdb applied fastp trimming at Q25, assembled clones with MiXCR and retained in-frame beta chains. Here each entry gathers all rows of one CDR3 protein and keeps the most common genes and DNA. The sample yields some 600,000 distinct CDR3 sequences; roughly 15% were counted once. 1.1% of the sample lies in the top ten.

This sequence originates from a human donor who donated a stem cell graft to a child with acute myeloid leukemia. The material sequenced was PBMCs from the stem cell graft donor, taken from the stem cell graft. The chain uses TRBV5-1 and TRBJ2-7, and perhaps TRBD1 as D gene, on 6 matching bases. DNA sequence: TGCGCCAGCAGCTTGGGCAGTCCAACAGGGTATGACTACGAGCAGTACGTC. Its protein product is CASSLGSPTGYDYEQYV.